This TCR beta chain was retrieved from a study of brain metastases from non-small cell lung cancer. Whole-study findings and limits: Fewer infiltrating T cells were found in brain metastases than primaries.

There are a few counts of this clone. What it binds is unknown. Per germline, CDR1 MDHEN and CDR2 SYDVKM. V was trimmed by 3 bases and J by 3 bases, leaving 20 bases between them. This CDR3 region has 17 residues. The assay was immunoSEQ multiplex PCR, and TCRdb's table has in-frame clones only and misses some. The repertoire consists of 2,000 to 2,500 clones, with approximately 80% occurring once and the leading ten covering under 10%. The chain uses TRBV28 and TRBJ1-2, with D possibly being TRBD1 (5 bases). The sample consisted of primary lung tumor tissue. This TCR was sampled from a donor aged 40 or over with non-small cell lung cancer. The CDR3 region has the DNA TGTGCCAGCAGTTTCCGGGACTTAATTTTACGGGACTATGGCTACACCTTC. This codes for CASSFRDLILRDYGYTF.